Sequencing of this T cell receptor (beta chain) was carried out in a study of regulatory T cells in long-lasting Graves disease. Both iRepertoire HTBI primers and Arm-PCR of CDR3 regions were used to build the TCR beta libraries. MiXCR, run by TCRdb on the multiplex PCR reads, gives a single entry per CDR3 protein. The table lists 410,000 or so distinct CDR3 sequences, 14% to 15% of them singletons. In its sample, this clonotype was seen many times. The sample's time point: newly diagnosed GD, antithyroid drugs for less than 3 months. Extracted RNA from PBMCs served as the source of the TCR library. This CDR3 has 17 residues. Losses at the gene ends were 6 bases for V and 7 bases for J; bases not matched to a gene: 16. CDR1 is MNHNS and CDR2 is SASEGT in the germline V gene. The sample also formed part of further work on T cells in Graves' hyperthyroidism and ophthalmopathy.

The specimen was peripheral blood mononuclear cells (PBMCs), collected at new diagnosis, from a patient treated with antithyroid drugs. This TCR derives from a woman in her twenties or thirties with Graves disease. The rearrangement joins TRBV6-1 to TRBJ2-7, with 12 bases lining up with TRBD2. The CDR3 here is CASSPGLAGPSQGEQYF. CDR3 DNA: TGTGCCAGCAGCCCCGGACTAGCGGGACCCAGTCAGGGAGAGCAGTACTTC.